The 20 T cell receptor beta chains below were found in one sample sequenced in a study of cytomegalovirus exposure and HLA in healthy donors. The PCR contained 60 Vbeta and 13 Jbeta primers. The assay was immunoSEQ multiplex PCR, and TCRdb's table has in-frame clones only and misses some. This sample has roughly 150,000 clones, with more than 65% found just once. Sequenced: PBMCs. These receptors came from a man aged 50-59 years in good health and CMV-seropositive.

This chain links TRBV5-4 with TRBJ2-5; weak D call: TRBD2 (5 bases). Germline-derived CDR1 and CDR2 are SGHNT and YYREEE (reference sequence). The CDR3 is made up of 16 amino acids. Trimming left V 0 bases short and J 4 bases short, with 16 bases between. The CDR3, as DNA: TGTGCCAGCAGCTTGGGGTCGACCTACGGAGGAGAGACCCAGTACTTC. It translates to CASSLGSTYGGETQYF.

This rearrangement joins TRBV7-9 to TRBJ2-7, with D tentatively TRBD1 (6 bases). V lost 5 bases to trimming and J lost 4 bases, with 18 bases between them. Per germline, CDR1 SEHNR and CDR2 FQNEAQ (reference sequence). The CDR3 has 15 residues. The CDR3 nucleotides are TGTGCCAGCAGCATTACTTCAGGGGTCCTTTACGAGCAGTACTTC. Amino acids: CASSITSGVLYEQYF.

The chain has TRBV4-1 and TRBJ2-3, with TRBD2 identical over 11 bases. The CDR3 covers 17 residues. J lost 5 bases, V lost 4 bases, and 11 bases had no gene match. Germline V gives CDR1 MGHRA, CDR2 YSYEKL. In DNA form, the CDR3 reads TGCGCCAGCAGCCCGAGGACTAGCGGGCGCCTGGGAGATACGCAGTATTTT. This sequence encodes CASSPRTSGRLGDTQYF.

V is TRBV5-6 and J is TRBJ2-1; tentatively, D is TRBD1 (5 bases). CDR1 is SGHDT and CDR2 is YYEEEE in the germline V gene. The CDR3 is 12 amino acids. V was clipped by 2 bases and J by 9 bases, with 9 bases between them. CDR3 sequence (DNA): TGTGCCAGCAGCTTAATAACAGGTGAGCAGTTCTTC. It specifies CASSLITGEQFF.

The sample holds a few counts of this clone. The V call is TRBV11-3, the J call TRBJ2-1; 8 nucleotides match TRBD2. Germline CDR1 and CDR2: SGHNT and YENEEA. The CDR3 is made up of 18 amino acids. V shed 5 bases and J 0 bases; nucleotides not matched to a gene: 12. The CDR3 loop reads CASSLSSLAGLSYNEQFF. In DNA form, the CDR3 reads TGTGCCAGCAGCCTCAGCTCTTTAGCGGGACTCTCCTACAATGAGCAGTTCTTC. The full variable domain, with the rest looked up from reference TRBV11-3 and TRBJ2-1, is EAGVVQSPRYKIIEKKQPVAFWCNPISGHNTLYWYLQNLGQGPELLIRYENEEAVDDSQLPKDRFSAERLKGVDSTLKIQPAELGDSAVYLCASSLSSLAGLSYNEQFFGPGTRLTVL.

This rearrangement joins TRBV18 to TRBJ2-1, with D perhaps TRBD1 (6 bases). Germline values: CDR1 KGHSH, CDR2 LQKENI. Trimming cost V 5 bases and J 0 bases, with 17 bases left between them. The CDR3 spans 17 residues. Written as DNA, the CDR3 is TGTGCCAGCTCAACCATAAGACAGGTCAGCTCCTACAATGAGCAGTTCTTC. As protein: CASSTIRQVSSYNEQFF. Together with reference TRBV18 and TRBJ2-1, the CDR3 gives the full variable domain: NAGVMQNPRHLVRRRGQEARLRCSPMKGHSHVYWYRQLPEEGLKFMVYLQKENIIDESGMPKERFSAEFPKEGPSILRIQQVVRGDSAAYFCASSTIRQVSSYNEQFFGPGTRLTVL.

J is TRBJ1-1 and V is TRBV7-9, with unresolved D. Germline V gene lookup returns CDR1 SEHNR and CDR2 FQNEAQ (reference sequence). The CDR3 is 14 residues long. Trimming took 1 base from V and 5 from J, leaving 11 bases between them. The CDR3 is CASSLVVRETEAFF. As DNA, the CDR3 is TGTGCCAGCAGCTTAGTGGTCCGGGAGACTGAAGCTTTCTTT.

The rearrangement uses TRBV9 and TRBJ1-2; D call uncertain. V was clipped by 0 bases and J by 2 bases, with 5 bases between them. The CDR3 has 13 amino acids. CDR1 and CDR2 from the germline V gene are SGDLS and YYNGEE. The chain's CDR3 is CASSVAGNYGYTF. DNA of the CDR3: TGTGCCAGCAGCGTAGCGGGGAACTATGGCTACACCTTC.

The CDR3 protein is CASGQGASDTQYF. The CDR3 DNA is TGCGCCAGCGGACAGGGGGCGTCTGATACGCAGTATTTT. The chain uses TRBV5-1 and TRBJ2-3; 11 nucleotides line up with TRBD1. CDR3 length equals 13 residues. V shed 7 bases, J shed 6 bases, and the junction held 4 bases outside the gene matches. Germline CDR1 is SGHRS and CDR2 is YFSETQ.

V and J are TRBV18 and TRBJ1-2; D gene ambiguous. Per the germline V gene, CDR1 is KGHSH and CDR2 is LQKENI. Trimming shortened V by 2 bases and J by 1 base, and 8 bases separated the two germline ends. The CDR3 length is 14 residues. The CDR3 nucleotides are TGTGCCAGCTCACCATCGGGAGGTAACTATGGCTACACCTTC. It specifies CASSPSGGNYGYTF.

This chain uses TRBV18 with TRBJ2-7; 9 bases align to TRBD1. The CDR3 loop spans 13 amino acids. V lost 4 bases, J lost 6 bases, and 4 bases stayed unmatched. The V gene's germline CDR1 is KGHSH and CDR2 LQKENI. DNA for the CDR3: TGTGCCAGCTCACGGGTGACAGGGGGCGAGCAGTACTTC. It yields the protein CASSRVTGGEQYF.

The chain carries TRBV6-1 and TRBJ1-5; 9 nucleotides line up with TRBD1. This CDR3 contains 15 residues. J gave up 9 bases and V 5 bases, and 11 bases lay outside the gene matches. The germline CDR1 and CDR2 sequences are MNHNS and SASEGT. CDR3 DNA: TGTGCCAGCAGTTTCACCGGGACAGGGCAGTTGCCCCAGCATTTT. Its protein product is CASSFTGTGQLPQHF.

The V call is TRBV27, the J call TRBJ2-7; 14 nucleotides match TRBD2. The CDR3 contains 14 residues. The V segment lost 6 bases and the J segment 4 bases; nucleotides outside the gene matches: 2. Germline V CDR1 and CDR2: MNHEY, SMNVEV (reference sequence). The CDR3 region is CASRGLAGAYEQYF. The CDR3 DNA is TGTGCCAGCAGGGGACTAGCGGGAGCGTACGAGCAGTACTTC.

V usage is TRBV9 and J usage is TRBJ1-2; possibly TRBD1 for D (6 bases). V shed 3 bases and J shed 8 bases, with 17 bases lying between them. This CDR3 has 14 residues. CDR1 is SGDLS, CDR2 YYNGEE, per germline. The CDR3 sequence is CASSATGGARGYTF. The DNA for the CDR3 is TGTGCCAGCAGCGCCACGGGGGGGGCGAGAGGCTACACCTTC.

The chain has TRBV6-1 and TRBJ1-1; D uncertain. From germline, CDR1 is MNHNS and CDR2 SASEGT. With 7 bases removed from V and 4 bases from J, the gap between germline ends came to 13 bases. This CDR3 contains 13 residues. The CDR3 spells CASILETVTEAFF. The CDR3, as DNA: TGTGCCAGCATCCTGGAAACAGTCACTGAAGCTTTCTTT.

The V and J genes are TRBV28 and TRBJ2-1; TRBD2 agrees at 9 bases. The CDR3 runs 15 residues. J was trimmed by 6 bases and V by 3 bases; bases with no gene match: 6. Looked up from germline, CDR1 is MDHEN and CDR2 is SYDVKM. The CDR3 here is CASSFLGGRVNEQFF. The CDR3 region has the DNA TGTGCCAGCAGTTTTCTAGGCGGGAGGGTCAATGAGCAGTTCTTC.

The rearrangement joins TRBV7-3 to TRBJ2-5; TRBD1 is a possible D gene (6 bases). The CDR3 covers 14 residues. From germline, CDR1 is SGHTA and CDR2 FQGTGA. Trimming removed 4 bases from V and 1 base from J, with 10 bases in between. CDR3 sequence (DNA): TGTGCCAGCAGCTCTACAGGGTCCCAAGAGACCCAGTACTTC. As protein: CASSSTGSQETQYF.

The chain combines TRBV7-9 with TRBJ1-5, with D unclear. CDR1 SEHNR and CDR2 FQNEAQ come from the germline V gene (reference sequence). V was pared by 3 bases and J by 3 bases, with 12 bases between. The CDR3 extends over 15 amino acids. The CDR3 protein is CASSLEGLDNQPQHF. The CDR3 DNA is TGTGCCAGCAGCTTGGAGGGTTTAGACAATCAGCCCCAGCATTTT. Using reference TRBV7-9 and TRBJ1-5 for the parts outside the CDR3, the full variable domain is DTGVSQNPRHKITKRGQNVTFRCDPISEHNRLYWYRQTLGQGPEFLTYFQNEAQLEKSRLLSDRFSAERPKGSFSTLEIQRTEQGDSAMYLCASSLEGLDNQPQHFGDGTRLSIL.

This clone is a singleton in its sample. The chain is built from TRBV7-9 and TRBJ2-5; TRBD1 is a possible D gene (6 bases). V was trimmed by 1 base and J by 7 bases, leaving 13 bases between them. This CDR3 is built from 14 residues. Germline lookup yields CDR1 SEHNR and CDR2 FQNEAQ (reference sequence). DNA of the CDR3: TGTGCCAGCAGCTTAGAAGGGCCAGGGGTGACCCAGTACTTC. It yields the protein CASSLEGPGVTQYF.

This clone has only a few counts. The gene calls are TRBV9 and TRBJ1-1, with a possible D match to TRBD1 (5 bases). Germline assignment: CDR1 SGDLS and CDR2 YYNGEE. CDR3 length equals 16 residues. Trimming stripped 2 bases from V and 0 bases from J, with 14 bases between. The CDR3 coding sequence is TGTGCCAGCAGCGTTAGTCCCGGGACTGTGAACACTGAAGCTTTCTTT. Translating it yields CASSVSPGTVNTEAFF.